A selection of T cell receptor beta chains follows, all from one sample in a study of T cell responses to AZD1222 COVID-19 vaccine. This table comes from immunoSEQ multiplex PCR, and its TCRdb copy is limited to in-frame clones, with some not included. This table has about 170,000 clones, over 85% appearing once. Specimen: peripheral blood, collected on day 0 of AZD1222 vaccination. These receptors were taken from an adult in good health. Both conserved end residues are part of each CDR3. The D gene is left open where the match is weak. Where a row states a size, it is once, few, many or the class of an expanded clone; other rows omit it.

V	J	size	D	DNA	CDR3
TRBV3-1/TRBV3-2	TRBJ1-2	NA	NA	TGTGCCAGCAGCCAAGATATACGGACAGCTTACACCTTC	CASSQDIRTAYTF
TRBV5-1	TRBJ2-7	NA	TRBD1	TGCGCCAGCAGCTTAACGACAGGGACAGACGAGCAGTACTTC	CASSLTTGTDEQYF
TRBV11-3	TRBJ1-1	few	NA	TGTGCCAGCAGCTCCCGTACGAACACTGAAGCTTTCTTT	CASSSRTNTEAFF
TRBV18	TRBJ1-1	NA	TRBD1	TGTGCCAGCAGAGGGGGGACAGGGGTAAGGTCTGAAGCTTTCTTT	CASRGGTGVRSEAFF
TRBV6-5	TRBJ2-4	NA	NA	TGTGCCAGCAGTTATCCCCTGGGAAAGGGAAGCATTCAGTACTTC	CASSYPLGKGSIQYF
TRBV4-3	TRBJ2-6	NA	TRBD1	TGCGCCAGCAGCCAGACCGGGACAGCGAGCTCTGGGGCCAACGTCCTGACTTTC	CASSQTGTASSGANVLTF
TRBV12-3/TRBV12-4	TRBJ1-5	NA	NA	TGTGCCAGCAGTTTGTTAGGTCAGCCCCAGCATTTT	CASSLLGQPQHF
TRBV3-1/TRBV3-2	TRBJ1-3	NA	NA	TGTGCCAGCAGCCAAGCGGGACCGAACTCTGGAAACACCATATATTTT	CASSQAGPNSGNTIYF
TRBV7-9	TRBJ2-3	NA	TRBD2	TGTGCCAGCAGCTCCGGACTAGCGGGGGGTATGGCAGATACGCAGTATTTT	CASSSGLAGGMADTQYF
TRBV4-1	TRBJ2-4	NA	TRBD2	TGCGCCAGCAGCCAAGATCCTAGCGGGAGTGAGCGCAACATTCAGTACTTC	CASSQDPSGSERNIQYF
TRBV27	TRBJ2-3	few	TRBD2	TGTGCCAGCAGTTTATTGGGAGGGACAGATACGCAGTATTTT	CASSLLGGTDTQYF
TRBV6-5	TRBJ2-1	NA	TRBD1	TGTGCCAGCACCAAGGGGACAGGGAAGCAGTTCTTC	CASTKGTGKQFF
TRBV20-1	TRBJ2-7	NA	NA	TGCAGTGTGACGCTATCTTACGAGCAGTACTTC	CSVTLSYEQYF
TRBV7-2	TRBJ1-1	NA	NA	TGTGCCAGCAGCTTAGTTCCGGCGAACACTGAAGCTTTCTTT	CASSLVPANTEAFF
TRBV5-4	TRBJ1-1	NA	NA	TGTGCCAGCAGCCGGGACGGTACCCAAGCTTTCTTT	CASSRDGTQAFF
TRBV2	TRBJ2-7	NA	NA	TGTGCCAGCAGTGGGGGGCGCGGTTACGAGCAGTACTTC	CASSGGRGYEQYF
TRBV3-1/TRBV3-2	TRBJ2-1	NA	TRBD1	TGTGCCAGCAGCCACCGGGACAGGTCATACAATGAGCAGTTCTTC	CASSHRDRSYNEQFF
TRBV11-2	TRBJ2-1	few	NA	TGTGCCAGCAGCTTAGAGTACGAGGGGGGAGACGAGCAGTTCTTC	CASSLEYEGGDEQFF
TRBV4-3	TRBJ1-2	NA	NA	TGCGCCAGCAGCCAAGATTCGACGGCCCTCTATGGCTACACCTTC	CASSQDSTALYGYTF
TRBV14	TRBJ1-6	once	NA	TGTGCCAGCAGCCAGTCGACAGTAGTTAATTCACCCCTCCACTTT	CASSQSTVVNSPLHF
TRBV2	TRBJ1-1	NA	TRBD1	TGTGCCAGCCTCCGGGACAGGGTCCAGAACACTGAAGCTTTCTTT	CASLRDRVQNTEAFF
TRBV7-9	TRBJ2-5	once	NA	TGTGCCAGCAGCCCCAGGTCCCAAGAGACCCAGTACTTC	CASSPRSQETQYF
TRBV7-9	TRBJ2-5	NA	NA	TGTGCCAGCAGCGCCCCCCCAAGCCAAGAGACCCAGTACTTC	CASSAPPSQETQYF
TRBV5-1	TRBJ1-1	NA	NA	TGCGCCAGCCTACAAGGGGTCGGGACTGAAGCTTTCTTT	CASLQGVGTEAFF
TRBV7-2	TRBJ1-1	NA	NA	TGTGCCAGCAGCCCTAGGCCGGACAGCGATTATAGATTTTACACTGAAGATTTCTTT	CASSPRPDSDYRFYTEDFF
TRBV24-1	TRBJ1-3	NA	NA	TGTGCCACCCGGGGGGGGCAGGGAAGGCAAAAGGAACGGGCCATATATTTT	CATRGGQGRQKERAIYF
TRBV5-1	TRBJ1-1	NA	NA	TGCGCCAGCAGCCCAGGGTCCTCTTCCACTGAAGCTTTCTTT	CASSPGSSSTEAFF
TRBV5-4	TRBJ2-2	NA	TRBD2	TGTGCCAGCAGCGAACGGGAGGGCCGGGGCGGGGAGCTGTTTTTT	CASSEREGRGGELFF